This T cell receptor beta chain comes out of a study of T cells in Graves' hyperthyroidism and ophthalmopathy. TCR beta CDR3 regions were amplified from RNA. First-round RT-PCR of the TCR CDR3 relied on the HTBI primer set. TCRdb recomputed calls from the multiplex PCR reads with MiXCR, one row per CDR3 protein. The profile covers roughly 290,000 distinct CDR3 sequences, with 10% to 15% appearing a single time and approximately 8.6% taken by the ten largest. This clonotype has at least ten counts. Each diagnosis drew on symptoms, thyroxine, TRAb, thyroid ultrasound and orbital computed tomography findings. The CDR3 contains 14 residues. Trimming removed 2 bases from V and 9 bases from J; junction bases left unmatched: 7. Germline CDR1 reads SGHAT; CDR2 reads FQNNGV.

This TCR came from a woman between 25 and 40 years old with Graves' hyperthyroidism that later progressed to Graves' ophthalmopathy. Sequenced sample: blood. The J gene is TRBJ2-1, the V gene TRBV11-2, with 7 nucleotides matching TRBD2. In DNA, the CDR3 is TGTGCCAGCAGCTTAAATGCGGGAGTCACTGAGCAGTTCTTC. This encodes CASSLNAGVTEQFF.